This T cell receptor beta chain was sequenced during a study of blood T cell repertoires in COVID-19. The wider study: The study drew acute and convalescent COVID-19 samples from the United States, Italy and Spain. In each case, the material was cDNA or gDNA derived from T cells, B-cell-depleted T cells, or PBMCs.

The CDR3 totals 15 residues. CDR1 and CDR2 (germline): SSHAT, FNYEAQ (reference sequence). With 1 base removed from V and 4 bases from J, the gap between germline ends came to 11 bases. In the original processing: Amplification of reference gene primers was used by the study to estimate nucleated cell counts. The data were produced by immunoSEQ multiplex PCR, yet TCRdb's version contains in-frame clones alone and is incomplete. That table supplies the V and J calls and clone size; D and trimming were determined from the DNA. The table includes around 160,000 clones, about 84% detected once. The source is a man aged 60 to 75 with active or convalescent COVID-19. Sequencing was done on a sample of peripheral blood. The J gene is TRBJ1-3, the V gene TRBV7-7; D is undetermined. CDR3 loop: CASSLDKLEGNTIYF. CDR3 bases: TGTGCCAGCAGCTTAGACAAATTGGAGGGAAACACCATATATTTT.